This TCR beta chain was identified in a study of blood T cell repertoires in COVID-19. Overall study: Each recovered donor of Cohort 3 presented with two negative PCRs, clearance, or symptom resolution. In each case, the material was cDNA or gDNA derived from T cells, B-cell-depleted T cells, or PBMCs.

Data came from immunoSEQ multiplex PCR; TCRdb stores just in-frame clones and leaves some out. The sample holds roughly 190,000 clones, approximately 90% seen once. Cohort assignment relied on participant-reported clinical history. This CDR3 contains 13 residues. V dropped 6 bases and J dropped 3; count of bases not matched to a gene: 2. The germline CDR1 and CDR2 sequences are SEHNR and FQNEAQ (reference sequence). Sequencing used PBMCs or T cells enriched from blood (not recorded which). This receptor was identified in a woman between 40 and 55 years old in a cohort exposed to, infected with or recovered from COVID-19 (not recorded which). The chain joins TRBV7-9 to TRBJ1-1; TRBD1 matches 9 bases. The CDR3 is CASRRTGDTEAFF. The CDR3 bases are TGTGCCAGCAGACGGACAGGGGACACTGAAGCTTTCTTT. Drawing the rest from reference TRBV7-9 and TRBJ1-1, the complete variable domain is DTGVSQNPRHKITKRGQNVTFRCDPISEHNRLYWYRQTLGQGPEFLTYFQNEAQLEKSRLLSDRFSAERPKGSFSTLEIQRTEQGDSAMYLCASRRTGDTEAFFGQGTRLTVV.